The subject of this entry is one T cell receptor (beta chain). Its antigen is not known. The sample is drawn from a study of OX40 agonist ivuxolimab in advanced cancers. Study-wide background: Clinicians treated patients with ivuxolimab, an agonistic anti-OX40 (CD134) antibody.

This CDR3 has 14 amino acids. Looked up from germline, CDR1 is MDHEN and CDR2 is SYDVKM. V lost 6 bases and J lost 3; bases outside the gene matches: 4. TCRdb keeps only in-frame clones here, not all; method: immunoSEQ multiplex PCR. The table lists roughly 93,000 clones, about 90% of them singletons. Study observations and caveats: On average, CD8+ T cells had more expanded clones than CD4+.

This specimen was CD4+ or CD8+ T cells sorted from blood, taken in a trial of the OX40 agonist ivuxolimab. The rearrangement links TRBV28 to TRBJ1-5, with 8 nucleotides matching TRBD1. The TCR comes from an adult with an advanced solid tumor such as melanoma, head and neck, liver or kidney cancer. The CDR3 loop reads CASSATGVNQPQHF. CDR3 sequence (DNA): TGTGCCAGCAGCGCGACAGGGGTCAATCAGCCCCAGCATTTT.